Following are 2 T cell receptor beta chains from one sample sequenced in a study of Graves' ophthalmopathy and Graves' hyperthyroidism. Amplifying from RNA transcripts, the study obtained TCR beta CDR3 regions. First-round RT-PCR used HTBI primers; second-round multiplex PCR followed. TCRdb re-analysed the multiplex PCR reads in MiXCR, keeping a single row per CDR3 protein. The table lists 240,000 or so distinct CDR3 sequences, 45% to 55% of them singletons. Sequencing used peripheral blood. Source of these receptors: an adult man with Graves' ophthalmopathy.

The rearrangement uses TRBV7-2 and TRBJ1-6; D is possibly TRBD1 (5 bases). V lost 6 bases and J 8 bases, leaving 20 bases between the germline ends. The CDR3 has 16 residues. CDR1 is SGHTA, CDR2 FQGNSA, per germline. The CDR3, as DNA: TGTGCCAGCAGTTACTCGAGGACACGAGGGGATTCACCCCTCCACTTT. Translating gives CASSYSRTRGDSPLHF.

This chain uses TRBV20-1 with TRBJ1-1; D not resolved. The CDR3 spans 13 residues. Trimming took 1 base from V and 2 from J, leaving 8 bases between them. Germline V gene data show CDR1 as DFQATT and CDR2 as SNEGSKA (reference sequence). CDR3 bases: TGCAGTGCTAGAGGGGTGGCCAACACTGAAGCTTTCTTT. As protein: CSARGVANTEAFF.